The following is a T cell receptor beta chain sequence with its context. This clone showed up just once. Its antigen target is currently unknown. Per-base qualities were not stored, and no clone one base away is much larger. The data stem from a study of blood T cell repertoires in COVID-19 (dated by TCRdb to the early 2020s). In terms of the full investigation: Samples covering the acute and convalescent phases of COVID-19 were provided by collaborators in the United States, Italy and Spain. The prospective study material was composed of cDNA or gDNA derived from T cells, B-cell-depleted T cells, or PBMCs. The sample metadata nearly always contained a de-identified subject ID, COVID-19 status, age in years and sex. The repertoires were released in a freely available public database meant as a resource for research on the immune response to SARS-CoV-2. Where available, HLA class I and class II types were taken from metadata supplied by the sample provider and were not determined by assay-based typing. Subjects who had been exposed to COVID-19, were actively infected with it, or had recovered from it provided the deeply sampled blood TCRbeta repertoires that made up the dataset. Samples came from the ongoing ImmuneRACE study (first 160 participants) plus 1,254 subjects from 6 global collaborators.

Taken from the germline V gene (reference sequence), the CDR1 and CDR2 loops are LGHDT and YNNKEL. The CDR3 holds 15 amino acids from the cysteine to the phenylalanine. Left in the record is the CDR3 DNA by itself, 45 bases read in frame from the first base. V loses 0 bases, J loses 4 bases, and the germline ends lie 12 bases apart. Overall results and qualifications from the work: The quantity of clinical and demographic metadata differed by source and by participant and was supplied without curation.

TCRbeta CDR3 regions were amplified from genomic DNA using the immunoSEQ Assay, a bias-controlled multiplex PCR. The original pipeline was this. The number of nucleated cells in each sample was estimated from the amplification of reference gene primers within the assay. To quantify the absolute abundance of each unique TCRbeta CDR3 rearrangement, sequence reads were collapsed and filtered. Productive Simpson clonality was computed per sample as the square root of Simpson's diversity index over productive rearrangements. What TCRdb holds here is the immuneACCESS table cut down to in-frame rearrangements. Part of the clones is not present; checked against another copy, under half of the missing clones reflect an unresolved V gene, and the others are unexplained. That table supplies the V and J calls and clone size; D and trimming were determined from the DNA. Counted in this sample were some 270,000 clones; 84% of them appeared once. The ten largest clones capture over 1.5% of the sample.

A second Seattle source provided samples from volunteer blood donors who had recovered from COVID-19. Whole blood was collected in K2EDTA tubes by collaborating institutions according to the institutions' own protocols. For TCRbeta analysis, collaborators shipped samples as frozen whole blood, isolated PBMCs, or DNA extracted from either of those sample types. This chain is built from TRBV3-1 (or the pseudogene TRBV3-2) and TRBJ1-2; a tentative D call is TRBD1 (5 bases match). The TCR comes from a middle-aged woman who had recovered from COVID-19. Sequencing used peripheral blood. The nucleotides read TGTGCCAGCAGCCAAGAGGGGTATAGGGGCTATGGCTACACCTTC. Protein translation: CASSQEGYRGYGYTF.